A single sample is the source of the 30 T cell receptor beta chains below, sequenced in a study of T-cell reconstitution after alpha-beta-depleted transplantation in children (TCRdb year 2016). Library construction relied on PCR. Sequencer: Illumina HiSeq 2500. To normalize quantification of the TCRbeta repertoire, the TCR libraries were built with molecular barcoding that relied on unique molecular identifiers. TCRdb trimmed public reads at Q25 via fastp, called clones via MiXCR and kept in-frame beta chains. Rows with a matching CDR3 protein are joined into one entry that keeps the most common DNA and genes. The sample yields 500,000 to 650,000 distinct CDR3 sequences; about 10% were counted once. 11% to 15% of the sample is in the top ten clones. Sample treatment or condition, as interpreted from the label and publication: allogeneic hematopoietic cell transplantation with graft depleted of TCRalphabeta T cells and CD19 B cells.

This sample comprised PBMCs, mostly from graft donor cells, obtained 180 days after TCRalphabeta/CD19-depleted stem cell transplant. The receptors derive from a female patient under 10 years old who had a stem cell transplant for aplastic anemia, so the T cells may come from the graft donor.

This clonotype came up many times. This sequence joins TRBV9 and TRBJ2-7; D not certain. Trimming left V 0 bases short and J 2 bases short, with 9 bases between. This CDR3 has 14 amino acids. Germline V gene lookup returns CDR1 SGDLS and CDR2 YYNGEE. CDR3 in DNA: TGTGCCAGCAGCGTAGGACTCGCCGCCTACGAGCAGTACTTC. It specifies CASSVGLAAYEQYF.

This clonotype was seen ten or more times. The chain is built from TRBV18 and TRBJ2-7; 8 bases map to TRBD1. Germline values: CDR1 KGHSH, CDR2 LQKENI. This CDR3 is 14 amino acids long. V lost 3 bases and J lost 8; bases outside the gene matches: 9. The CDR3 DNA sequence: TGTGCCAGCTCACCGACAGGGGAGGTCGGGAAGCAGTACTTC. Translation gives CASSPTGEVGKQYF.

This clonotype was counted ten times or more. The rearrangement links TRBV5-4 to TRBJ2-2; perhaps TRBD2 as D (6 bases). Germline lookup yields CDR1 SGHNT and CDR2 YYREEE (reference sequence). V lost 0 bases, J lost 1 base, and 13 bases lay in between. CDR3 length equals 17 residues. The CDR3 spells CASSLEAERVNTGELFF. As DNA, the CDR3 is TGTGCCAGCAGCTTGGAAGCGGAGCGGGTGAACACCGGGGAGCTGTTTTTT.

The chain employs TRBV7-2 and TRBJ2-1, with 7 bases aligning to TRBD2. Losses at the gene ends were 5 bases for V and 7 bases for J; bases not matched to a gene: 14. The CDR3 loop spans 16 amino acids. Germline V CDR1 and CDR2: SGHTA, FQGNSA. The CDR3 sequence is CASSALRERGGNEQFF. The CDR3 nucleotides read TGTGCCAGCAGCGCTCTACGGGAGAGGGGAGGGAATGAGCAGTTCTTC.

This clonotype has only a few counts. J is TRBJ2-1 and V is TRBV12-3 or TRBV12-4, with 8 bases fitting TRBD2. The CDR3 loop spans 20 amino acids. The V and J ends lost 4 bases and 0 bases, in that order; junction bases with no gene match: 17. CDR3 sequence reads: CASSSTLRGLSGSSYNEQFF. The CDR3 DNA reads as TGTGCCAGCAGTTCTACCCTCAGGGGACTCAGCGGGAGCTCCTACAATGAGCAGTTCTTC.

This chain connects TRBV23-1 to TRBJ2-3, with D unresolved. TRBV23-1 is an open reading frame whose function is uncertain. Trimming removed 5 bases from V and 2 bases from J, with 17 bases in between. The CDR3 runs to 16 residues. This CDR3 reads CASSWLKGSYTDTQYF. The CDR3 bases are TGCGCCAGCAGTTGGCTTAAGGGAAGCTACACAGATACGCAGTATTTT.

The chain uses TRBV10-3 and TRBJ1-2, with 7 bases identical to TRBD1. CDR3 size: 13 residues. The junction had 9 bases not matched to a gene; V was cut back by 6 bases and J by 8 bases. The germline V gene has CDR1 ENHRY and CDR2 SYGVKD. The CDR3 loop is CAISLTGVEGYTF. The DNA for the CDR3 is TGTGCCATCAGCCTCACAGGGGTTGAAGGCTACACCTTC.

In this sample, this clonotype turned up a few times. V and J are TRBV27 and TRBJ1-5; D is perhaps TRBD1 (6 bases). CDR1 and CDR2 (germline): MNHEY, SMNVEV (reference sequence). Trimming took off 4 bases at V and 0 bases at J, with 19 bases between the two ends. This CDR3 is built from 18 residues. CDR3 sequence reads: CASSSGWGGLASNQPQHF. The CDR3 DNA sequence: TGTGCCAGCAGTTCGGGTTGGGGGGGGCTCGCTAGCAATCAGCCCCAGCATTTT.

The chain links TRBV4-3 to TRBJ1-1; weak D call: TRBD1 (6 bases). The CDR3 has 14 amino acids. Germline CDR1 LGHNA, CDR2 YSLEER. V lost 1 base and J lost 6, with 12 bases in between. CDR3 loop: CASSQVGGGAEAFF. The CDR3 DNA reads TGCGCCAGCAGCCAAGTAGGGGGGGGGGCTGAAGCTTTCTTT.

In this sample, this clonotype turned up a few times. The chain uses TRBV28 and TRBJ1-4; perhaps TRBD1 as D (5 bases). Germline V gene data show CDR1 as MDHEN and CDR2 as SYDVKM. This CDR3 region has 14 residues. Trimming shortened V by 7 bases and J by 0 bases, and 9 bases separated the two germline ends. CDR3 amino acids: CASITGATNEKLFF. DNA for the CDR3: TGTGCCAGCATCACGGGGGCAACTAATGAAAAACTGTTTTTT. Drawing the rest from reference TRBV28 and TRBJ1-4, the complete variable domain is DVKVTQSSRYLVKRTGEKVFLECVQDMDHENMFWYRQDPGLGLRLIYFSYDVKMKEKGDIPEGYSVSREKKERFSLILESASTNQTSMYLCASITGATNEKLFFGSGTQLSVL.

The chain couples TRBV20-1 to TRBJ2-1, with D perhaps matching TRBD1 (6 bases). V shed 4 bases and J shed 0 bases, with 13 bases lying between them. Germline V gives CDR1 DFQATT, CDR2 SNEGSKA (reference sequence). This CDR3 region has 15 residues. The CDR3 bases are TGCAGTGCTACAAGGGGGAAATTCTCCTACAATGAGCAGTTCTTC. This codes for CSATRGKFSYNEQFF.

With regard to this clonotype: Mismatch with germline at one junction end may stem from a read error. The chain combines TRBV12-3 or TRBV12-4 with TRBJ2-5; possible D gene TRBD1, 6 bases. This CDR3 is 15 amino acids long. The CDR3 spells CASSRQVLYQEIQYF. CDR3 nucleotides: TGTGCCAGCAGTCGACAGGTTTTGTACCAAGAGATCCAGTACTTC.

V usage is TRBV12-3 or TRBV12-4 and J usage is TRBJ2-3; 7 bases fit TRBD1. CDR3 size: 14 residues. The trim removed 6 bases at V and 3 bases at J, leaving 6 bases unmatched. DNA for the CDR3: TGTGCCAGCAGCCAAACAGGGGCAACAGATACGCAGTATTTT. Protein sequence: CASSQTGATDTQYF.

This clonotype was detected a few times. This sequence joins TRBV12-3 or TRBV12-4 and TRBJ1-1; D is possibly TRBD1 (5 bases). V dropped 6 bases and J dropped 0 bases, with 14 bases sitting between them. The CDR3 is made up of 15 amino acids. In DNA form, the CDR3 reads TGTGCCAGCAGCCAGGGTGGGCGGATGAACACTGAAGCTTTCTTT. Its translation: CASSQGGRMNTEAFF.

V and J are TRBV5-1 and TRBJ2-1; no clear D gene. The CDR3 extends over 11 amino acids. Trimming removed 4 bases from V and 7 bases from J, with 6 bases in between. Per germline, CDR1 SGHRS and CDR2 YFSETQ. CDR3: CASSGVNEQFF. The CDR3 DNA reads TGCGCCAGCAGCGGGGTGAATGAGCAGTTCTTC.

In its sample, this clonotype was seen a few times. The rearrangement joins TRBV29-1 to TRBJ2-5; perhaps TRBD2 as D (6 bases). The CDR3 is 13 amino acids. V was clipped by 7 bases and J by 3 bases, with 15 bases between them. Germline V gives CDR1 SQVTM, CDR2 ANQGSEA. The DNA for the CDR3 is TGCAGCGCCACCGGGAGAGAGAAAGAGACCCAGTACTTC. Protein product: CSATGREKETQYF.

This clonotype was observed at least ten times. The V and J genes are TRBV6-5 and TRBJ2-2; D may match TRBD1 or TRBD2 (6 bases each). Germline V CDR1 and CDR2: MNHEY, SVGAGI. The CDR3 has 18 residues. The V end lost 1 base, the J end lost 0 bases, and 15 bases lay between the germline ends. This CDR3 is CASSYFRKGGTNTGELFF. The CDR3 region has the DNA TGTGCCAGCAGTTACTTTCGCAAAGGGGGGACGAACACCGGGGAGCTGTTTTTT.

This clonotype showed up many times. The chain couples TRBV7-6 to TRBJ2-1; D gene ambiguous. Germline CDR1 reads SGHVS; CDR2 reads FNYEAQ. The germline V and J ends were trimmed by 3 bases and 10 bases, with 19 bases remaining between them. The CDR3 sequence is 15 residues long. The CDR3 DNA is TGTGCCAGCAGCTTGAAACGACAAGGGTCCGACGAGCAGTTCTTC. Translating gives CASSLKRQGSDEQFF. Combining the CDR3 with reference TRBV7-6 and TRBJ2-1 gives the whole variable domain GAGVSQSPRYKVTKRGQDVALRCDPISGHVSLYWYRQALGQGPEFLTYFNYEAQQDKSGLPNDRFSAERPEGSISTLTIQRTEQRDSAMYRCASSLKRQGSDEQFFGPGTRLTVL.

V is TRBV20-1 and J is TRBJ2-1, with 14 bases fitting TRBD2. The CDR3 has 15 amino acids. Per germline, CDR1 DFQATT and CDR2 SNEGSKA (reference sequence). CDR3 DNA: TGCAGCCCCTCATCCGGGACTAGCGGGAGCAATGAGCAGTTCTTC. Translated: CSPSSGTSGSNEQFF.

This clonotype was picked up a small number of times. This rearrangement joins TRBV4-3 to TRBJ2-5; 13 bases fit TRBD2. Losses at the gene ends were 0 bases for V and 5 bases for J; bases not matched to a gene: 6. This CDR3 spans 17 amino acids. CDR1 is LGHNA and CDR2 is YSLEER in the germline V gene. The CDR3 nucleotides read TGCGCCAGCAGCCAAGACGGACTAGCGGGAGTTCATGAGACCCAGTACTTC. Translation gives CASSQDGLAGVHETQYF.

Many counts were recorded for this clonotype. This chain links TRBV14 with TRBJ2-1, with 7 positions matching TRBD2. The CDR3 sequence is 16 residues long. V was clipped by 4 bases and J by 4 bases; unmatched bases: 10. Germline CDR1 is SGHDN and CDR2 is FVKESK. This CDR3 is CASSPWRGAGYNEQFF. The CDR3, as DNA: TGTGCCAGCAGCCCCTGGCGGGGAGCGGGATACAATGAGCAGTTCTTC.

This clonotype has more than one count but fewer than ten. The rearrangement links TRBV4-3 to TRBJ2-5; a weak D match, TRBD1 (6 bases). Germline assignment: CDR1 LGHNA and CDR2 YSLEER. The V end was cut by 0 bases, the J end by 5 bases, with 22 bases between. This CDR3 is 18 amino acids long. The CDR3 here is CASSQERPFYGRGETQYF. The DNA for the CDR3 is TGCGCCAGCAGCCAAGAACGGCCTTTTTATGGAAGGGGGGAGACCCAGTACTTC.

The chain combines TRBV3-1 with TRBJ2-5; D possibly corresponds to TRBD2 (6 bases). V was shortened by 0 bases and J by 2 bases, with 10 bases between the two germline ends. CDR1 and CDR2 (germline): LGHDT, YNNKEL (reference sequence). This CDR3 is 15 amino acids long. The CDR3: CASSQEPGTQETQYF. The CDR3 nucleotides read TGTGCCAGCAGCCAAGAGCCGGGGACTCAAGAGACCCAGTACTTC.

This clonotype was observed a handful of times. This chain's CDR3 is CASSPPLRNEQFF. In DNA form, the CDR3 reads TGTGCCAGCAGTCCACCCTTGAGGAATGAGCAGTTCTTC. V usage is TRBV28 and J usage is TRBJ2-1; unclear D gene. Trimming removed 5 bases from V and 7 bases from J, with 12 bases in between. This CDR3 has 13 amino acids. In germline, CDR1 is MDHEN, CDR2 SYDVKM. Using reference TRBV28 and TRBJ2-1 for the parts outside the CDR3, the full variable domain is DVKVTQSSRYLVKRTGEKVFLECVQDMDHENMFWYRQDPGLGLRLIYFSYDVKMKEKGDIPEGYSVSREKKERFSLILESASTNQTSMYLCASSPPLRNEQFFGPGTRLTVL.

This clonotype was seen repeatedly, ten times or more. The chain uses TRBV5-1 and TRBJ1-4; no firm D call. V shed 2 bases and J shed 2 bases, with 7 bases lying between them. Germline V gene sequence: CDR1 SGHRS, CDR2 YFSETQ. This CDR3 contains 14 residues. The CDR3 DNA sequence: TGCGCCAGCAGCTTTTATGGGACTAATGAAAAACTGTTTTTT. This sequence encodes CASSFYGTNEKLFF.

In this sample, this clonotype turned up a few times. The chain combines TRBV5-1 with TRBJ2-3; 13 bases fit TRBD2. V shed 0 bases and J 12 bases; nucleotides not matched to a gene: 7. Germline CDR1 SGHRS, CDR2 YFSETQ. The CDR3 is made up of 15 amino acids. The CDR3 DNA sequence: TGCGCCAGCAGCTTGGAACTAGCGGGAGGGCCCTCCCAGTATTTT. It specifies CASSLELAGGPSQYF.

This clonotype was detected a few times. The chain employs TRBV7-9 and TRBJ2-7, with 9 bases lining up with TRBD1. The germline CDR1 and CDR2 sequences are SEHNR and FQNEAQ (reference sequence). V gave up 4 bases and J gave up 6 bases; unmatched junction bases: 7. The CDR3 totals 14 residues. CDR3 sequence reads: CASSSSGTGSEQYV. CDR3 DNA: TGTGCCAGCAGCTCATCCGGGACAGGGAGCGAGCAGTACGTC.

The chain combines TRBV7-8 with TRBJ2-1, with unresolved D. Trimming left V 2 bases short and J 2 bases short, with 10 bases between. Germline V gene lookup returns CDR1 SGHVS and CDR2 FQNEAQ. The CDR3 loop spans 15 amino acids. The CDR3 sequence: CASSLRTSPYNEQFF. The CDR3, as DNA: TGTGCCAGCAGCTTAAGGACGTCGCCCTACAATGAGCAGTTCTTC.

This clonotype was counted a few times. J is TRBJ2-7 and V is TRBV5-8; 12 nucleotides align to TRBD2. This CDR3 has 16 amino acids. V lost 4 bases and J lost 3; bases outside the gene matches: 8. In germline, CDR1 is SGHTS, CDR2 YDEGEE. CDR3 protein: CASSRTVLAGGYEQYF. As DNA, the CDR3 is TGTGCCAGCAGCCGTACTGTACTAGCGGGAGGCTACGAGCAGTACTTC.

J is TRBJ2-7 and V is TRBV7-2; possible D gene TRBD2, 5 bases. V lost 5 bases to trimming and J lost 0 bases, with 14 bases between them. This CDR3 is 15 amino acids long. The germline V gene encodes CDR1 SGHTA and CDR2 FQGNSA. CDR3 sequence (DNA): TGTGCCAGCAGCCGCGGACTCGTTAGCTCCTACGAGCAGTACGTC. The encoded protein is CASSRGLVSSYEQYV.